This TCR beta chain comes out of a study of T cells in Graves' hyperthyroidism and ophthalmopathy. Using RNA transcripts as the source, TCR beta CDR3 regions were amplified. When the TCR CDR3 underwent first-round RT-PCR, the HTBI primer set was used. A single record per CDR3 protein comes from TCRdb applying MiXCR to the multiplex PCR reads. Of roughly 420,000 distinct CDR3 sequences listed, 15% to 17% were seen once; the top ten hold approximately 8%. This clonotype has ten or more counts. Germline CDR1 reads MDHEN; CDR2 reads SYDVKM. Deletions cut 3 bases from V and 6 bases from J, with 9 bases between. The CDR3 totals 14 residues.

This sequence was found in a young woman with Graves' hyperthyroidism. Sample: blood. The rearrangement uses TRBV28 and TRBJ1-6, with D unresolved. The DNA for the CDR3 is TGTGCCAGCAGTTTGACGGGATCTAATTCACCCCTCCACTTT. Its translation is CASSLTGSNSPLHF.